This paragraph covers one T cell receptor (beta chain) sequence. As yet, its antigen is unknown. This CDR3 has 13 residues. Germline CDR1 is SEHNR and CDR2 is FQNEAQ (reference sequence). After removal of 5 bases from V and 9 bases from J, the junction contained 4 bases not matched to a gene. This sample was included in a study of CD8 T cells in Susac syndrome. Study-wide background: Blood was drawn from patients with Susac syndrome. At that point, they were therapy-naive, on corticosteroids, or on intravenous immunoglobulin alone. Study conclusions and caveats: Clonal expansion of Susac CD8+ cells peaked in TEMRA cells, and it also peaked in active patients.

RNA amounts of about 0.45 to 1 ug underwent reverse transcription with random hexamers. TCRdb re-called the immunoSEQ multiplex PCR reads with MiXCR, one entry per CDR3 protein. The table lists around 79,000 distinct CDR3 sequences, approximately 94% of them singletons. The V and J genes are TRBV7-9 and TRBJ2-1; 10 bases agree with TRBD2. The source material was CD8+ T cells from PBMCs. The receptor comes from a human donor with Susac syndrome. This CDR3 is CASSPGLAVEQFF. CDR3 coding DNA: TGTGCCAGCAGCCCCGGACTAGCGGTTGAGCAGTTCTTC.